This T cell receptor beta chain was captured by sequencing in a study of shared clonotypes between healthy human individuals. Study details: The plates for each donor numbered three CD4 naive, three CD4 memory, two CD8 naive and one CD8 memory. Study-level findings and limits: What rarefaction showed was incomplete sorted-subset sequencing despite large depth.

On this clone: Its antigen remains unknown.

The CDR3 is 15 amino acids. V was shortened by 0 bases and J by 5 bases, with 12 bases between the two germline ends. The V gene's germline CDR1 is SGHRS and CDR2 YFSETQ. As originally analysed: From ImmunoSEQ came sequences covering only the junction and carrying no quality scores, so filtering differed. Libraries were prepared by immunoSEQ multiplex PCR; TCRdb keeps only in-frame clonotypes and omits some of them. V and J calls and clone size are those listed in that table; D and trimming were worked out from the DNA. The table records some 200,000 clones, roughly 91% of them present only once. This receptor was taken from a woman under 40 in good health. The chain links TRBV5-1 to TRBJ2-1, with D tentatively TRBD1 or TRBD2 (5 bases each). What was sequenced was naive CD4+ T cells sorted from blood. The subset is: CD45RA+ positively selected. The CDR3 loop reads CASSLAGRSDNEQFF. CDR3 DNA sequence: TGCGCCAGCAGCTTGGCGGGGCGGTCCGACAATGAGCAGTTCTTC.